Below are 5 T cell receptor beta chains sequenced from a single sample in a study of monozygotic twins with cystic fibrosis. Repertoires were generated with immunoSEQ multiplex PCR, while TCRdb's copy carries only in-frame clones and drops some. Here the sample spans tens of thousands of clones, around 90% being singletons. Sequenced sample: blood. The origin of the receptors is a boy aged 2 to 10 with cystic fibrosis.

This sequence joins TRBV4-2 and TRBJ1-2; TRBD1 matches at 9 bases. The V gene's germline CDR1 is LGHNA and CDR2 YNFKEQ. The CDR3 contains 15 residues. V lost 5 bases to trimming and J lost 5 bases; unmatched junction nucleotides: 9. CDR3 region: CASSVGPGQGYGYTF. In DNA, the CDR3 is TGTGCCAGCAGCGTCGGTCCGGGACAGGGTTATGGCTACACCTTC.

A single count supports this clone. V gene TRBV14 combines with J gene TRBJ1-2; D possibly corresponds to TRBD1 (5 bases). Deletions cut 4 bases from V and 4 bases from J, with 13 bases between. The germline CDR1 and CDR2 sequences are SGHDN and FVKESK. There are 14 residues in the CDR3. CDR3 region: CASSPTQTVYGYTF. In nucleotides, the CDR3 is TGTGCCAGCAGCCCCACCCAGACAGTCTATGGCTACACCTTC.

The chain joins TRBV10-2 to TRBJ2-1; D remains unclear. The V gene's germline CDR1 is WSHSY and CDR2 SAAADI. The CDR3 is 13 residues long. Deletions cut 6 bases from V and 6 bases from J, with 12 bases between. The CDR3: CASRYDWGNEQFF. DNA for the CDR3: TGCGCCAGCAGATACGACTGGGGCAATGAGCAGTTCTTC.

The J gene is TRBJ1-1, the V gene TRBV18, with TRBD1 identical over 7 bases. J lost 2 bases, V lost 4 bases, and 28 bases had no gene match. Germline CDR1 KGHSH, CDR2 LQKENI. The CDR3 runs to 22 residues. In DNA, the CDR3 is TGTGCCAGCTCACAATCCGGGACAGCAGGGTTCGGCCTCAAGCAGAAAAACACTGAAGCTTTCTTT. This sequence encodes CASSQSGTAGFGLKQKNTEAFF.

This clone has just one count. The genes are TRBV14 and TRBJ2-7; 8 bases match TRBD1. The CDR3 covers 17 residues. J lost 3 bases, V lost 3 bases, and 13 bases had no gene match. CDR1 and CDR2 from the germline V gene are SGHDN and FVKESK. CDR3 in amino acids: CASSQAPGQATFYEQYF. DNA of the CDR3: TGTGCCAGCAGCCAGGCTCCGGGACAGGCGACTTTCTACGAGCAGTACTTC.